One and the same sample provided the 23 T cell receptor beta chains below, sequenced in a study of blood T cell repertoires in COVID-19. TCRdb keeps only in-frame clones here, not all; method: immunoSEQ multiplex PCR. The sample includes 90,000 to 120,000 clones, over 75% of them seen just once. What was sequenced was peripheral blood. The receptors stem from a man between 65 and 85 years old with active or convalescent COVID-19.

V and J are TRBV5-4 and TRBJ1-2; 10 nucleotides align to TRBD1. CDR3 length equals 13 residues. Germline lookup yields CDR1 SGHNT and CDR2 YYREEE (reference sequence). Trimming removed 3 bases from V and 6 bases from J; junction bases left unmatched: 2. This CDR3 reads CASSSTGGDGYTF. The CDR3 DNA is TGTGCCAGCAGCTCGACAGGGGGCGATGGCTACACCTTC.

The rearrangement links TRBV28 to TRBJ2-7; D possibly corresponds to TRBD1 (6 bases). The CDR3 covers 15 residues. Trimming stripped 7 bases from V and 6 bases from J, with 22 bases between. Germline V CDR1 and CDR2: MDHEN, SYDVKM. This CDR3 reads CASTPGQGIWGEQYF. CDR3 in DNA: TGTGCCAGCACCCCGGGACAAGGTATTTGGGGCGAGCAGTACTTC.

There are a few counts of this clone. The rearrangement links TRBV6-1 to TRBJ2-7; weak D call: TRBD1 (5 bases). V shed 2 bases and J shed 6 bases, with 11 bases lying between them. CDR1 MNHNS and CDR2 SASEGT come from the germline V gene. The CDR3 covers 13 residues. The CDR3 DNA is TGTGCCAGCAGTGAATCAGGGAAGAGCGAGCAGTACTTC. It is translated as CASSESGKSEQYF.

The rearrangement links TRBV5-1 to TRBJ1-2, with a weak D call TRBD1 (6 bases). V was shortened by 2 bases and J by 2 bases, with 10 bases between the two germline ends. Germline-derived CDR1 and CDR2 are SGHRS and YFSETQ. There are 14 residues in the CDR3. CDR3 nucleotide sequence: TGCGCCAGCAGCTTTACCGACAGGAACTATGGCTACACCTTC. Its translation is CASSFTDRNYGYTF. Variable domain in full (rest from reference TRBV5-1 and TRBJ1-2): KAGVTQTPRYLIKTRGQQVTLSCSPISGHRSVSWYQQTPGQGLQFLFEYFSETQRNKGNFPGRFSGRQFSNSRSEMNVSTLELGDSALYLCASSFTDRNYGYTFGSGTRLTVV.

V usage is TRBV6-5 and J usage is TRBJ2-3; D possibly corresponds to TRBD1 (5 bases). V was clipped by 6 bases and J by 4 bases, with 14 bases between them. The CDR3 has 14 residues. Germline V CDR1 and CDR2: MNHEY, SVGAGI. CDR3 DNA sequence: TGTGCCAGCAGACCCGGCAGGGTCTCAGATACGCAGTATTTT. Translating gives CASRPGRVSDTQYF.

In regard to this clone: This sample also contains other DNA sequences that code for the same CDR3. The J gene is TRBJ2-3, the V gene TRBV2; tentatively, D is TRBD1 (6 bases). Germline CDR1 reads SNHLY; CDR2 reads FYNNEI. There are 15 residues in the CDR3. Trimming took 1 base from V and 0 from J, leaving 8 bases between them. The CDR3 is CASSEGTASTDTQYF. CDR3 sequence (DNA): TGTGCCAGCAGTGAAGGGACAGCTAGCACAGATACGCAGTATTTT.

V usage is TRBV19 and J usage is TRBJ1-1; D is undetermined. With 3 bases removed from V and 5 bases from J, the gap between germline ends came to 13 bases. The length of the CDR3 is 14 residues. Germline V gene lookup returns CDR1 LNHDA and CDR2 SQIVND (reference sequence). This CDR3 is CASSMERVVTEAFF. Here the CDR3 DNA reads TGTGCCAGTAGTATGGAGAGGGTGGTGACTGAAGCTTTCTTT.

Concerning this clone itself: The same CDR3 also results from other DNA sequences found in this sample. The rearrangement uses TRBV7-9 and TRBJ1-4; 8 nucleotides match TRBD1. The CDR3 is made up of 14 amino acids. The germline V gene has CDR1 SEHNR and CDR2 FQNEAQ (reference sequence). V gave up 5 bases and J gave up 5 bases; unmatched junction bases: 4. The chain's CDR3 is CASSQGQGNEKLFF. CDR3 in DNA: TGTGCCAGCAGCCAAGGACAGGGAAATGAAAAACTGTTTTTT.

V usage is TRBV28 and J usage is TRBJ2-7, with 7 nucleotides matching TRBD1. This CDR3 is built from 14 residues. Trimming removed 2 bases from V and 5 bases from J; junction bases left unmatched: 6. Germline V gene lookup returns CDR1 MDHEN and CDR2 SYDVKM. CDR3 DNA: TGTGCCAGCAGTTTACAAAGGGGGCTAAACGAGCAGTACTTC. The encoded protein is CASSLQRGLNEQYF. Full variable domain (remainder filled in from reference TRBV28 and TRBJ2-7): DVKVTQSSRYLVKRTGEKVFLECVQDMDHENMFWYRQDPGLGLRLIYFSYDVKMKEKGDIPEGYSVSREKKERFSLILESASTNQTSMYLCASSLQRGLNEQYFGPGTRLTVT.

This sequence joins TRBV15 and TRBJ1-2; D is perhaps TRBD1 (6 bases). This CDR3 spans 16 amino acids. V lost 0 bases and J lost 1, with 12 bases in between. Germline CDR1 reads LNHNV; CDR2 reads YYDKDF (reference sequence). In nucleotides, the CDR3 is TGTGCCACCAGCAGAGATGGGGGCCTTGATAACTATGGCTACACCTTC. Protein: CATSRDGGLDNYGYTF.

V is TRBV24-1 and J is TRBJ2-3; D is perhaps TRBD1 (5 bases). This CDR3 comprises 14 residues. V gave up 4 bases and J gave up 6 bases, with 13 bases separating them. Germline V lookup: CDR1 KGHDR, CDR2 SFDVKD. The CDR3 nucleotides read TGTGCCACCAGTGAACACAGGATTGGGGATACGCAGTATTTT. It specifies CATSEHRIGDTQYF.

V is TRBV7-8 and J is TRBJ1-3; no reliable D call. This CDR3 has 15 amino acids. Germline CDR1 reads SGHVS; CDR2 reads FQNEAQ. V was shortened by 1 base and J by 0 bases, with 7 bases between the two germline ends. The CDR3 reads CASSLGPSSGNTIYF. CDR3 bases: TGTGCCAGCAGCTTAGGCCCGAGCTCTGGAAACACCATATATTTT.

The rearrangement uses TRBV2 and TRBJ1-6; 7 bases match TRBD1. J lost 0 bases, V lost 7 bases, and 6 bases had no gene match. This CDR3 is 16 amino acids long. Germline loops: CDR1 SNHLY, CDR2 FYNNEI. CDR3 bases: TGTGCCAGCAATCGGGACAGACTCTCCTATAATTCACCCCTCCACTTT. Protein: CASNRDRLSYNSPLHF.

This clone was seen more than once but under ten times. CDR3 amino acids: CASSSLFGDEGLADSNEQFF. Here the CDR3 DNA reads TGTGCCAGCAGTTCCTTGTTCGGGGACGAGGGACTAGCGGACTCCAATGAGCAGTTCTTC. The rearrangement uses TRBV28 and TRBJ2-1; TRBD2 matches 11 bases. Losses at the gene ends were 4 bases for V and 6 bases for J; bases not matched to a gene: 20. The germline CDR1 and CDR2 sequences are MDHEN and SYDVKM. CDR3 length equals 20 residues.

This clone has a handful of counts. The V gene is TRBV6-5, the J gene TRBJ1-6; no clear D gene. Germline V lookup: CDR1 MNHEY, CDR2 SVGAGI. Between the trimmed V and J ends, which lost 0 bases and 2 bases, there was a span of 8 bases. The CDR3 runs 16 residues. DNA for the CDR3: TGTGCCAGCAGTTACTCTTCGGGAACCTATAATTCACCCCTCCACTTT. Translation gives CASSYSSGTYNSPLHF.

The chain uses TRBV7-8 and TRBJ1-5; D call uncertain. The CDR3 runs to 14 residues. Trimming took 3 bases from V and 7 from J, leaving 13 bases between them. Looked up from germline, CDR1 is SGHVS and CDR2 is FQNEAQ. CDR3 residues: CASSFAYGKQPQHF. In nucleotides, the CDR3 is TGTGCCAGCAGCTTCGCTTACGGGAAACAGCCCCAGCATTTT.

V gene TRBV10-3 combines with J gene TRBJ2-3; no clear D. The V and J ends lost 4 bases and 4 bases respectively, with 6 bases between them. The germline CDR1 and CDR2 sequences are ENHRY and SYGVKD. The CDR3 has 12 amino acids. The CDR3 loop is CAISARADTQYF. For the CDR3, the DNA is TGTGCCATCAGTGCCCGGGCAGATACGCAGTATTTT.

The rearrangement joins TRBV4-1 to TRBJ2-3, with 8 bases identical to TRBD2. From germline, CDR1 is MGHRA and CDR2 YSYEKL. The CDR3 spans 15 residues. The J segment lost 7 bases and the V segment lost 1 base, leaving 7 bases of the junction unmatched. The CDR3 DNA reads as TGCGCCAGCAGCCAAGTAACGGGGGGGCCATATACGCAGTATTTT. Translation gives CASSQVTGGPYTQYF.

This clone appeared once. CDR3 in amino acids: CASSSGLAGVQFF. CDR3 in DNA: TGTGCCAGCAGTTCAGGACTAGCGGGGGTACAGTTCTTC. The chain is built from TRBV28 and TRBJ2-1; TRBD2 matches 13 bases. CDR3 length: 13 amino acids. Germline V gene data show CDR1 as MDHEN and CDR2 as SYDVKM. V shed 4 bases and J 13 bases; nucleotides not matched to a gene: 4.

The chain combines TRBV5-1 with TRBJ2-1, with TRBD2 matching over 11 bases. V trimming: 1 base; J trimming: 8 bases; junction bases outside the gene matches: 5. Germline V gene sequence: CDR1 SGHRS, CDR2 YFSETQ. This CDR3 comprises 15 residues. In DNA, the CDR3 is TGCGCCAGCAGCTTGACCGGACTAGCGGGCCATGAGCAGTTCTTC. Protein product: CASSLTGLAGHEQFF.

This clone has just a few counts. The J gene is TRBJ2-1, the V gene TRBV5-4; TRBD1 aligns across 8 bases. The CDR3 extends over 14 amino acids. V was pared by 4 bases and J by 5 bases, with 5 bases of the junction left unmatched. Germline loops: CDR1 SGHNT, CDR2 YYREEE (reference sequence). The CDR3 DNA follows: TGTGCCAGCAGCCTCCCGGGACAGGACAATGAGCAGTTCTTC. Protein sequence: CASSLPGQDNEQFF.

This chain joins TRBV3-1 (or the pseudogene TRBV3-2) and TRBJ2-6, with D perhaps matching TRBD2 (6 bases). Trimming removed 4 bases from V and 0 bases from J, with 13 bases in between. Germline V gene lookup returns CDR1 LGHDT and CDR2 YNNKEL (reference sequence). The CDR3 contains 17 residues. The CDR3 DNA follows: TGTGCCAGCAGCCGGGGGGACGCCTACTCTGGGGCCAACGTCCTGACTTTC. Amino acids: CASSRGDAYSGANVLTF.

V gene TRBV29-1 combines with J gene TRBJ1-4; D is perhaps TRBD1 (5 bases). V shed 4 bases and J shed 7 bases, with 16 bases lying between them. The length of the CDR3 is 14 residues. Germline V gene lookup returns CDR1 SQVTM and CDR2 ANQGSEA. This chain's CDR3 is CSVAPGLSSEKLFF. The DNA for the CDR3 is TGCAGCGTTGCCCCGGGACTAAGTAGTGAAAAACTGTTTTTT.